What follows are 31 T cell receptor beta chains derived from one specimen sequenced in a study of T cell responses to AZD1222 COVID-19 vaccine. Sequencing was performed with immunoSEQ multiplex PCR; in TCRdb, only in-frame clones are kept and a portion is missing. The table records fewer than 150,000 clones, around 93% of them present only once. Sample: peripheral blood, taken 28 days after the second AZD1222 dose. Every receptor here comes from an adult who received the AZD1222 COVID-19 vaccine.

The J gene is TRBJ2-5, the V gene TRBV3-1 (or the pseudogene TRBV3-2), with D unclear. The V gene lost 8 bases and the J gene lost 2 bases, with 18 bases spanning the gap. Germline V CDR1 and CDR2: LGHDT, YNNKEL (reference sequence). The CDR3 is made up of 15 amino acids. CDR3 residues: CASSARSGKQETQYF. In DNA form, the CDR3 reads TGTGCCAGCTCAGCTCGAAGTGGGAAACAAGAGACCCAGTACTTC.

The V call is TRBV6-1, the J call TRBJ1-1; D not resolved. V was shortened by 2 bases and J by 0 bases, with 10 bases between the two germline ends. From germline, CDR1 is MNHNS and CDR2 SASEGT. The CDR3 runs to 15 residues. CDR3: CASSELSAMNTEAFF. The CDR3 DNA reads as TGTGCCAGCAGTGAACTATCAGCTATGAACACTGAAGCTTTCTTT.

The chain has TRBV5-1 and TRBJ1-4, with D maybe TRBD1 (6 bases). The CDR3 is 15 amino acids. The ends were cut back, 6 bases at V and 4 bases at J, with 16 bases in the middle. In germline, CDR1 is SGHRS, CDR2 YFSETQ. The CDR3 region has the DNA TGCGCCAGCACAGAAGGTGGGGGCTATAATGAAAAACTGTTTTTT. Translation gives CASTEGGGYNEKLFF. Full variable domain (outside the CDR3, taken from reference TRBV5-1 and TRBJ1-4): KAGVTQTPRYLIKTRGQQVTLSCSPISGHRSVSWYQQTPGQGLQFLFEYFSETQRNKGNFPGRFSGRQFSNSRSEMNVSTLELGDSALYLCASTEGGGYNEKLFFGSGTQLSVL.

The chain uses TRBV5-1 and TRBJ2-5; tentatively, D is TRBD1 (5 bases). V lost 9 bases and J lost 0, with 6 bases in between. Germline loops: CDR1 SGHRS, CDR2 YFSETQ. This CDR3 is 11 amino acids long. For the CDR3, the DNA is TGCGCCACCAGGGACCAAGAGACCCAGTACTTC. It yields the protein CATRDQETQYF.

The chain couples TRBV6-5 to TRBJ2-2; D is undetermined. Looked up from germline, CDR1 is MNHEY and CDR2 is SVGAGI. Trimming stripped 4 bases from V and 0 bases from J, with 6 bases between. This CDR3 is built from 14 residues. The CDR3 region has the DNA TGTGCCAGCAGTTCGGCCCCGAACACCGGGGAGCTGTTTTTT. This encodes CASSSAPNTGELFF.

This chain links TRBV7-6 with TRBJ2-2, with 7 bases lining up with TRBD2. The germline gives CDR1 SGHVS, CDR2 FNYEAQ. The CDR3 totals 17 residues. J gave up 0 bases and V 1 base, and 5 bases lay outside the gene matches. CDR3: CASSLGAGTANTGELFF. DNA of the CDR3: TGTGCCAGCAGCTTAGGAGCGGGGACGGCGAACACCGGGGAGCTGTTTTTT.

This rearrangement joins TRBV11-3 to TRBJ2-3; 8 bases fit TRBD1. V shed 5 bases, J shed 3 bases, and the junction held 7 bases outside the gene matches. This CDR3 comprises 15 residues. From germline, CDR1 is SGHNT and CDR2 YENEEA. In nucleotides, the CDR3 is TGTGCCAGCAGCCGACAGGGGTTACATACAGATACGCAGTATTTT. Its translation is CASSRQGLHTDTQYF.

V usage is TRBV18 and J usage is TRBJ2-5; 7 positions agree with TRBD2. The CDR3 is 15 amino acids. Germline CDR1 reads KGHSH; CDR2 reads LQKENI. V lost 4 bases to trimming and J lost 1 base; unmatched junction nucleotides: 6. The CDR3 coding sequence is TGTGCCAGCTCACAAACTCGGGGGGTCCAAGAGACCCAGTACTTC. As protein: CASSQTRGVQETQYF.

In this sample, this clone turned up once. The genes are TRBV9 and TRBJ2-5, with TRBD2 identical over 8 bases. The germline V gene has CDR1 SGDLS and CDR2 YYNGEE. After removal of 0 bases from V and 3 bases from J, the junction contained 7 bases not matched to a gene. CDR3 length equals 16 residues. The CDR3 region is CASSVASGREKETQYF. In DNA form, the CDR3 reads TGTGCCAGCAGCGTAGCGAGCGGGAGAGAAAAAGAGACCCAGTACTTC.

V and J are TRBV3-1 (or the pseudogene TRBV3-2) and TRBJ1-2; a possible D gene is TRBD1 (5 bases). CDR1 LGHDT and CDR2 YNNKEL come from the germline V gene (reference sequence). V dropped 7 bases and J dropped 9 bases, with 15 bases sitting between them. CDR3 length: 12 residues. DNA of the CDR3: TGTGCCAGCACCCTAGGGGAGTTTAGCTACACCTTC. Protein: CASTLGEFSYTF.

V is TRBV24-1 and J is TRBJ2-1; 11 positions agree with TRBD1. Germline V gene data show CDR1 as KGHDR and CDR2 as SFDVKD. The trim removed 3 bases at V and 7 bases at J, leaving 7 bases unmatched. The CDR3 has 16 amino acids. CDR3 amino acids: CATSDRTGGALNEQFF. In DNA, the CDR3 is TGTGCCACCAGTGATCGGACAGGGGGCGCATTGAATGAGCAGTTCTTC.

The V and J genes are TRBV6-9 and TRBJ2-1, with 11 bases aligning to TRBD2. Looked up from germline, CDR1 is MNHGY and CDR2 is SVAAGI. There are 20 residues in the CDR3. V was clipped by 0 bases and J by 0 bases; unmatched bases: 10. CDR3 sequence: CASSYSSGLAARTSYNEQFF. Here the CDR3 DNA reads TGTGCCAGCAGTTATTCTTCGGGACTAGCGGCCAGAACCTCCTACAATGAGCAGTTCTTC.

V and J are TRBV3-1 (or the pseudogene TRBV3-2) and TRBJ1-3; tentative D call: TRBD1 (6 bases). CDR1 and CDR2 from the germline V gene are LGHDT and YNNKEL (reference sequence). The CDR3 has 16 amino acids. Between the trimmed V and J ends, which lost 4 bases and 0 bases, there was a span of 13 bases. In nucleotides, the CDR3 is TGTGCCAGCAGCCGAGAGGGGGGAATCTCTGGAAACACCATATATTTT. Protein sequence: CASSREGGISGNTIYF.

V usage is TRBV6-6 and J usage is TRBJ1-5; TRBD1 is a possible D gene (5 bases). Trimming stripped 6 bases from V and 6 bases from J, with 12 bases between. CDR1 is MNHNY and CDR2 is SVGAGI in the germline V gene (reference sequence). The CDR3 is 13 residues long. CDR3 sequence reads: CASSRQFSQPQHF. CDR3 nucleotides: TGTGCCAGCAGCCGACAGTTTAGTCAGCCCCAGCATTTT.

The chain couples TRBV6-2 or TRBV6-3 to TRBJ2-7, with TRBD1 matching 9 bases. Trimming cost V 0 bases and J 2 bases; bases outside gene matches: 5. The germline V gene has CDR1 MNHEY and CDR2 SVGEGT. This CDR3 is built from 16 residues. DNA of the CDR3: TGTGCCAGCAGTTACTCGAAGGGGACAGGGACCTACGAGCAGTACTTC. Its translation is CASSYSKGTGTYEQYF.

In this sample, this clone turned up once. The chain employs TRBV5-6 and TRBJ2-5; TRBD2 matches 10 bases. The CDR3 extends over 15 amino acids. The V segment lost 0 bases and the J segment 4 bases; nucleotides outside the gene matches: 3. Germline CDR1 is SGHDT and CDR2 is YYEEEE. The DNA of the CDR3 is TGTGCCAGCAGCTTGGCCTTAGCGGGGGGAGAGACCCAGTACTTC. This encodes CASSLALAGGETQYF.

CDR3 coding DNA: TGTGCCAGCAGTGAAGGGGGGACAGGGCGCCAGACCCAGTACTTC. Translated, it gives CASSEGGTGRQTQYF. V usage is TRBV2 and J usage is TRBJ2-5; 9 nucleotides match TRBD1. V was pared by 1 base and J by 6 bases, with 6 bases of the junction left unmatched. This CDR3 comprises 15 residues. Germline CDR1 and CDR2: SNHLY and FYNNEI.

The chain uses TRBV7-2 and TRBJ2-3; 10 bases map to TRBD2. From germline, CDR1 is SGHTA and CDR2 FQGNSA. This CDR3 has 14 residues. V dropped 11 bases and J dropped 2; count of bases not matched to a gene: 7. In nucleotides, the CDR3 is TGTGCCTCGAAAACTAGCGGGGTCACAGATACGCAGTATTTT. This sequence encodes CASKTSGVTDTQYF.

The chain couples TRBV21-1 to TRBJ2-3; the table's D call, TRBD1, was not checked against the DNA. TRBV21-1 corresponds to a pseudogene. The CDR3 spans 16 residues. The CDR3, as DNA: TGTGCCAGCACCACAAAGGGGTCCAGGGTCACAGATACGCAGTATTTT. Protein sequence: CASTTKGSRVTDTQYF.

This rearrangement joins TRBV5-1 to TRBJ2-6; D possibly corresponds to TRBD2 (5 bases). The germline V gene encodes CDR1 SGHRS and CDR2 YFSETQ. This CDR3 has 16 residues. Trimming took 2 bases from V and 2 from J, leaving 11 bases between them. The CDR3 bases are TGCGCCAGCAGCTTCGAGGGCGCCCCTGGGGCCAACGTCCTGACTTTC. This translates into CASSFEGAPGANVLTF.

V usage is TRBV5-6 and J usage is TRBJ2-7, with D unclear. In germline, CDR1 is SGHDT, CDR2 YYEEEE. V lost 0 bases, J lost 3 bases, and 13 bases lay in between. The CDR3 spans 15 residues. The CDR3 DNA reads TGTGCCAGCAGCTTGGTCGCAGAACGTTACTACGAGCAGTACTTC. Translating it yields CASSLVAERYYEQYF.

V gene TRBV9 combines with J gene TRBJ2-5, with D possibly TRBD2 on 5 matching bases. Germline V gene data show CDR1 as SGDLS and CDR2 as YYNGEE. This CDR3 spans 16 amino acids. Trimming took 1 base from V and 2 from J, leaving 15 bases between them. In DNA form, the CDR3 reads TGTGCCAGCAGCGTAAGCGGCCAGCCAACACAAGAGACCCAGTACTTC. Its translation is CASSVSGQPTQETQYF.

V is TRBV4-3 and J is TRBJ1-4; no clear D gene. The germline CDR1 and CDR2 sequences are LGHNA and YSLEER. V lost 2 bases and J 0 bases, leaving 10 bases between the germline ends. This CDR3 is built from 16 residues. CDR3 nucleotide sequence: TGCGCCAGCAGCCAAAACGGCGGTCCAACTAATGAAAAACTGTTTTTT. Its translation: CASSQNGGPTNEKLFF.

The rearrangement links TRBV6-6 to TRBJ1-4; D may be TRBD1 (5 bases). Germline assignment: CDR1 MNHNY and CDR2 SVGAGI (reference sequence). V lost 8 bases and J 6 bases, leaving 19 bases between the germline ends. The CDR3 is 15 residues long. The CDR3 sequence is CASALVGQGDEKLFF. CDR3 nucleotides: TGTGCCAGCGCCCTCGTGGGGCAGGGAGATGAAAAACTGTTTTTT.

Here the CDR3 DNA reads TGTGCCAGCAGCCAAATGACAGGGCCCGGCACTGAAGCTTTCTTT. Its protein is CASSQMTGPGTEAFF. V is TRBV14 and J is TRBJ1-1, with TRBD1 identical over 7 bases. With V trimmed by 2 bases and J by 4 bases, 7 bases remained unmatched. The CDR3 loop spans 15 amino acids. The V gene's germline CDR1 is SGHDN and CDR2 FVKESK.

The chain employs TRBV5-4 and TRBJ2-7; weak D call: TRBD1 (6 bases). V was pared by 0 bases and J by 2 bases, with 12 bases between. Germline loops: CDR1 SGHNT, CDR2 YYREEE (reference sequence). The CDR3 runs 15 residues. The CDR3 is CASSLGTGMTYEQYF. CDR3 nucleotide sequence: TGTGCCAGCAGCTTGGGTACAGGGATGACCTACGAGCAGTACTTC.

The chain has TRBV18 and TRBJ1-2, with 12 positions matching TRBD1. The germline V gene has CDR1 KGHSH and CDR2 LQKENI. V lost 3 bases, J lost 4 bases, and 6 bases stayed unmatched. The CDR3 is 16 amino acids. CDR3 protein: CASSPKGQGAFYGYTF. The CDR3 nucleotides read TGTGCCAGCTCACCGAAGGGACAGGGGGCTTTCTATGGCTACACCTTC. The full variable domain, rest sourced from reference TRBV18 and TRBJ1-2, is NAGVMQNPRHLVRRRGQEARLRCSPMKGHSHVYWYRQLPEEGLKFMVYLQKENIIDESGMPKERFSAEFPKEGPSILRIQQVVRGDSAAYFCASSPKGQGAFYGYTFGSGTRLTVV.

The rearrangement joins TRBV14 to TRBJ2-7; 7 bases are shared with TRBD1. V trimming: 4 bases; J trimming: 5 bases; junction bases outside the gene matches: 8. The germline CDR1 and CDR2 sequences are SGHDN and FVKESK. The CDR3 totals 14 residues. The CDR3 spells CASSPIDRAHEQYF. The CDR3 nucleotides read TGTGCCAGCAGCCCTATAGACAGGGCCCACGAGCAGTACTTC.

The chain couples TRBV12-3 or TRBV12-4 to TRBJ2-1; a weak D match, TRBD2 (6 bases). This CDR3 comprises 12 residues. Deletions cut 6 bases from V and 12 bases from J, with 15 bases between. For the CDR3, the DNA is TGTGCCAGCAGCCGGGGACTTGTACGGCAGTTCTTC. The encoded protein is CASSRGLVRQFF.

V and J are TRBV6-5 and TRBJ2-7, with 7 bases that match TRBD1. J gave up 0 bases and V 5 bases, and 7 bases lay outside the gene matches. The V gene's germline CDR1 is MNHEY and CDR2 SVGAGI. This CDR3 spans 15 amino acids. The CDR3: CASSNRDSPSYEQYF. The CDR3 region has the DNA TGTGCCAGCAGTAACCGGGACAGCCCCTCCTACGAGCAGTACTTC.

The chain employs TRBV6-1 and TRBJ1-2; unclear D gene. This CDR3 region has 14 residues. V was trimmed by 0 bases and J by 4 bases, leaving 9 bases between them. Germline V gene lookup returns CDR1 MNHNS and CDR2 SASEGT. CDR3 region: CASSEARRSYGYTF. As DNA, the CDR3 is TGTGCCAGCAGTGAAGCTCGGAGATCCTATGGCTACACCTTC.